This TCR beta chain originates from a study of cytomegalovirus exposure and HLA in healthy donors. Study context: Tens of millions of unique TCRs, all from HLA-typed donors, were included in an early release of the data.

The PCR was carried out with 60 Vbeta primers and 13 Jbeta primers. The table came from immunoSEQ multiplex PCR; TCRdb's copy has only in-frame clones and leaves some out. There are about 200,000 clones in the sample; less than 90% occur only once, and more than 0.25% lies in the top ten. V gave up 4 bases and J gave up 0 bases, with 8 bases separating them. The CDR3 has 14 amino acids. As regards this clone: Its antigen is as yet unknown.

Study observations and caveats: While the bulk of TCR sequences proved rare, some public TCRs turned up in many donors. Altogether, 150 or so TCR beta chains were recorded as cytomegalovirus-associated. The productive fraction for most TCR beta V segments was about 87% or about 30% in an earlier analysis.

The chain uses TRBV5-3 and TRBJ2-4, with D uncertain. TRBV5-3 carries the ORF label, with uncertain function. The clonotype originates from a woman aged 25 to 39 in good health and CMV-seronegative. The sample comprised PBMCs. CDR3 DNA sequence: TGTGCCAGAAGCATGCAACTAGCCAAAAACATTCAGTACTTC. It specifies CARSMQLAKNIQYF.